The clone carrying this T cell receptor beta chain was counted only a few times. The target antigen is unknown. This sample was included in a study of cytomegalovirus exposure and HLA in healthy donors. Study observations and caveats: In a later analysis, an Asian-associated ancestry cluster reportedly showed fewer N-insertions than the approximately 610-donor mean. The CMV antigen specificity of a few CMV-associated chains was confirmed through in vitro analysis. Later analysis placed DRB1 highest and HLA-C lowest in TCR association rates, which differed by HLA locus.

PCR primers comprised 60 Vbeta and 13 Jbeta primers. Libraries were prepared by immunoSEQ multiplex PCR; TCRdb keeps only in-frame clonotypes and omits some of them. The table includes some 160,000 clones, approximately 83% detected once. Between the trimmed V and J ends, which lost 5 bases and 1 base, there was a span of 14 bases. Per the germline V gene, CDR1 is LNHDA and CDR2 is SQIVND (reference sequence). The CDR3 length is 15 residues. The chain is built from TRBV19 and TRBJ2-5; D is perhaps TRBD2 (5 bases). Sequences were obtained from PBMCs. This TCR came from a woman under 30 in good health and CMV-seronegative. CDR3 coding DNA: TGTGCCAGTAGTGCCGGACTCGGTCTCCAAGAGACCCAGTACTTC. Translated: CASSAGLGLQETQYF.